This TCR beta chain derives from a study of shared clonotypes between healthy human individuals. Data came from immunoSEQ multiplex PCR; TCRdb stores just in-frame clones and leaves some out. This table holds millions of clones, approximately 94% found once. This CDR3 spans 15 amino acids. The V gene lost 5 bases and the J gene lost 4 bases, with 17 bases spanning the gap. Germline V gives CDR1 MNHEY, CDR2 SMNVEV (reference sequence). The sequence derives from a man between 18 and 35 years old in good health. The genes are TRBV27 and TRBJ1-2, with D perhaps TRBD1 (6 bases). Sequencing was carried out using naive CD4+ T cells sorted from blood. Specified subset: CD45RA+ positively selected. The CDR3 DNA follows: TGTGCCAGCAGTATCCTAGGGGGGGCCCGCTATGGCTACACCTTC. Translated, it gives CASSILGGARYGYTF.